The next 17 T cell receptor beta chains were all read from a single sample in a study of STAT5B mutations in CD4+ large granular lymphocyte leukemia. Assay used: immunoSEQ multiplex PCR; TCRdb lists only in-frame clones, some missing. The table shows under 40,000 clones, with around 80% occurring only once. The source material was CD4+ T cells from blood buffy coats. These receptors were obtained from a human donor in good health.

The chain employs TRBV29-1 and TRBJ2-2, with a tentative D call TRBD2 (5 bases). V was shortened by 4 bases and J by 2 bases, with 17 bases between the two germline ends. CDR1 SQVTM and CDR2 ANQGSEA come from the germline V gene. The CDR3 loop spans 16 amino acids. CDR3 DNA sequence: TGCAGCGTTGTTCTCCGGGGAGCCTCAAACACCGGGGAGCTGTTTTTT. Protein product: CSVVLRGASNTGELFF.

V gene TRBV27 combines with J gene TRBJ1-2, with TRBD1 as a possible D gene (5 bases). CDR1 is MNHEY and CDR2 is SMNVEV in the germline V gene (reference sequence). The CDR3 contains 12 residues. The V and J ends lost 5 bases and 8 bases respectively, with 12 bases between them. CDR3 DNA: TGTGCCAGCAGTACCGGACGGGGGGGCTACACCTTC. It specifies CASSTGRGGYTF.

The chain has TRBV7-8 and TRBJ2-7; 8 bases align to TRBD1. Germline values: CDR1 SGHVS, CDR2 FQNEAQ. The J segment lost 2 bases and the V segment lost 5 bases, leaving 5 bases of the junction unmatched. The CDR3 is 14 amino acids. As DNA, the CDR3 is TGTGCCAGCAGCCCGACAGGGGTTCCCTACGAGCAGTACTTC. Encoded protein: CASSPTGVPYEQYF.

CDR3 DNA sequence: TGTGCCAGCAGTGATAGACAGGTAACAGATACGCAGTATTTT. It translates to CASSDRQVTDTQYF. This rearrangement joins TRBV6-1 to TRBJ2-3; D possibly corresponds to TRBD1 (6 bases). Trimming removed 3 bases from V and 3 bases from J, with 10 bases in between. Germline assignment: CDR1 MNHNS and CDR2 SASEGT. This CDR3 contains 14 residues.

This clone appeared a few times. This chain uses TRBV7-9 with TRBJ2-5; 12 bases map to TRBD1. Losses at the gene ends were 3 bases for V and 5 bases for J; bases not matched to a gene: 7. This CDR3 contains 16 residues. CDR1 and CDR2 from the germline V gene are SEHNR and FQNEAQ (reference sequence). The CDR3 is CASSFSGTGGRETQYF. CDR3 nucleotides: TGTGCCAGCAGCTTCTCCGGGACAGGGGGCAGGGAGACCCAGTACTTC.

The chain uses TRBV5-1 and TRBJ1-1; D is ambiguous. CDR1 and CDR2 from the germline V gene are SGHRS and YFSETQ. V was clipped by 2 bases and J by 2 bases, with 16 bases between them. The CDR3 consists of 16 residues. CDR3 nucleotide sequence: TGCGCCAGCAGCTTCTTGTCACGGACGGCTAACACTGAAGCTTTCTTT. It is translated as CASSFLSRTANTEAFF.

The J gene is TRBJ2-5, the V gene TRBV12-2; the DNA was not used to check the table's D call, TRBD1. TRBV12-2 is classified as a pseudogene. CDR3 length equals 12 residues. The CDR3 is CASRPIMETQYF. CDR3 nucleotide sequence: TGTGCAAGTCGCCCAATCATGGAGACCCAGTACTTC.

This sequence joins TRBV14 and TRBJ2-2; 7 bases line up with TRBD2. The CDR3 runs 17 residues. Germline CDR1 is SGHDN and CDR2 is FVKESK. Trimming took 0 bases from V and 5 from J; bases not matched to a gene: 9. This chain's CDR3 is CASSQDFGGRITGELFF. In nucleotides, the CDR3 is TGTGCCAGCAGCCAAGATTTTGGCGGGAGAATAACCGGGGAGCTGTTTTTT.

This rearrangement joins TRBV7-8 to TRBJ2-5; no clear D. The DNA end is a closer match to TRBJ2-7, so the J assignment may be wrong. CDR1 and CDR2 (germline): SGHVS, FQNEAQ. The CDR3 covers 14 residues. CDR3 DNA: TGTGCCAGCAGCTTAGTAGCTAGATACTACGAGCAGTACTTC. Its translation: CASSLVARYYEQYF.

DNA of the CDR3: TGTGCCAGCAGCCCCGGGGACAGCTCCTACGAGCAGTACTTC. As protein: CASSPGDSSYEQYF. V usage is TRBV6-5 and J usage is TRBJ2-5, with TRBD1 identical over 7 bases. TRBJ2-7 explains the end of the DNA better; the J call may be wrong. Germline CDR1 is MNHEY and CDR2 is SVGAGI. There are 14 residues in the CDR3.

The chain couples TRBV5-1 to TRBJ2-2; 7 bases are shared with TRBD2. The ends lost 5 bases at V and 0 bases at J; junction bases unmatched: 7. The CDR3 runs to 16 residues. Germline loops: CDR1 SGHRS, CDR2 YFSETQ. CDR3 sequence (DNA): TGCGCCAGCAGTCGCCGGGACTACTCGAACACCGGGGAGCTGTTTTTT. As protein: CASSRRDYSNTGELFF.

This clone was observed a handful of times. This chain connects TRBV5-1 to TRBJ1-2; D remains unclear. The germline V gene encodes CDR1 SGHRS and CDR2 YFSETQ. The CDR3 is made up of 15 amino acids. V shed 5 bases and J shed 5 bases, with 19 bases lying between them. This chain's CDR3 is CASSYTDPSTYGYTF. CDR3 DNA sequence: TGCGCCAGCAGTTATACAGACCCAAGCACGTATGGCTACACCTTC.

This chain connects TRBV19 to TRBJ2-3; a weak D match, TRBD2 (5 bases). Trimming pared 5 bases from V and 4 bases from J, leaving 16 bases between. The CDR3 is made up of 15 amino acids. Per the germline V gene, CDR1 is LNHDA and CDR2 is SQIVND (reference sequence). The CDR3 here is CASSPGLGRSDTQYF. CDR3 DNA: TGTGCCAGTAGTCCCGGACTGGGCCGATCAGATACGCAGTATTTT.

This chain uses TRBV7-8 with TRBJ2-3; no clear D. CDR3 size: 13 residues. Germline CDR1 SGHVS, CDR2 FQNEAQ. V was shortened by 5 bases and J by 4 bases, with 10 bases between the two germline ends. CDR3 sequence reads: CASSSPSADTQYF. The CDR3 DNA is TGTGCCAGCAGCAGCCCGTCGGCAGATACGCAGTATTTT.

The chain carries TRBV6-1 and TRBJ1-2; D is undetermined. This CDR3 region has 14 residues. Germline V CDR1 and CDR2: MNHNS, SASEGT. Trimming pared 2 bases from V and 7 bases from J, leaving 14 bases between. DNA of the CDR3: TGTGCCAGCAGTGAAAGGCCGGCCTCGGGTGGCTACACCTTC. Translating it yields CASSERPASGGYTF.

This chain connects TRBV27 to TRBJ2-6; D may be TRBD1 or TRBD2 (6 bases each). Deletions cut 5 bases from V and 0 bases from J, with 14 bases between. Per germline, CDR1 MNHEY and CDR2 SMNVEV (reference sequence). The CDR3 loop spans 17 amino acids. The CDR3 DNA is TGTGCCAGCAGTGTACGAGGGGGGATCTCTGGGGCCAACGTCCTGACTTTC. It translates to CASSVRGGISGANVLTF.

The V and J genes are TRBV1 and TRBJ1-6; TRBD1 is the table's D call and was not checked against the DNA. TRBV1 is flagged as a pseudogene. The CDR3 has 19 residues. The CDR3 protein is CTSSQDAEGTDRNNSPLHF. The CDR3 DNA reads as TGCACCAGCAGCCAAGATGCGGAGGGCACGGACAGGAACAATTCACCCCTCCACTTT.